This T cell receptor beta chain was observed in a study of identical twins. Findings of the study overall: Twin-shared out-of-frame alpha sequences were enriched for low generation probability.

A universal primer site was created by template switching, with the cDNA bearing unique molecular identifiers. TCRdb reprocessed the 5' RACE reads with MiXCR, giving one entry per CDR3 protein. The data hold 200,000 to 250,000 distinct CDR3 sequences, with over 5.5% observed a single time. The CDR3 runs to 15 residues. V lost 5 bases and J lost 0, with 13 bases in between. Germline V gene data show CDR1 as ENHRY and CDR2 as SYGVKD. This clonotype appeared a few times. Its antigen is not identified. Healthy Caucasians supplied all donations. These data also featured in a second study, about T cells expressing NK-cell markers.

J is TRBJ1-1 and V is TRBV10-3; no firm D call. This TCR came from a woman aged 18-35 years in good health. Sequenced input: CD8+ T cells sorted from blood. The CDR3 bases are TGTGCCATCAGTTCCCCAGAGGATATGAACACTGAAGCTTTCTTT. Its protein product is CAISSPEDMNTEAFF.